The 28 T cell receptor beta chains presented below share a single source sample, sequenced in a study of blood T cells in healthy people across ages. It was with a sample-barcoded 5' primer and a J-beta primer mix that a second PCR of about 6 to 11 cycles was run. TCRdb itself ran the 5' RACE reads through MiXCR, one entry per CDR3 protein. The data show 540,000 or so distinct CDR3 sequences, with 25% to 30% seen just once and about 18% held by the top ten. Source material: blood. Receptor source: a woman in her sixties or seventies in good health.

This clonotype was detected a few times. This rearrangement joins TRBV5-1 to TRBJ1-6; D call uncertain. This CDR3 spans 15 amino acids. Deletions cut 0 bases from V and 10 bases from J, with 14 bases between. Germline values: CDR1 SGHRS, CDR2 YFSETQ. Here the CDR3 reads CASSLEPPTESPLHF. The DNA for the CDR3 is TGCGCCAGCAGCTTGGAGCCCCCTACGGAGTCACCCCTCCACTTT. The full variable domain, its missing parts supplied by reference TRBV5-1 and TRBJ1-6, is KAGVTQTPRYLIKTRGQQVTLSCSPISGHRSVSWYQQTPGQGLQFLFEYFSETQRNKGNFPGRFSGRQFSNSRSEMNVSTLELGDSALYLCASSLEPPTESPLHFGNGTRLTVT.

The chain employs TRBV18 and TRBJ2-1; the match to TRBD1 covers 9 bases. The CDR3 runs 15 residues. After removal of 4 bases from V and 5 bases from J, the junction contained 6 bases not matched to a gene. Germline V CDR1 and CDR2: KGHSH, LQKENI. CDR3 in amino acids: CASSQPGQGNNEQFF. The CDR3 nucleotides are TGTGCCAGCTCACAACCGGGACAGGGCAACAATGAGCAGTTCTTC.

The CDR3 nucleotides are TGTGCCATCAGTGATAAACGCGGGGGGGCCTACAATGAGCAGTTCTTC. Protein: CAISDKRGGAYNEQFF. This chain connects TRBV10-3 to TRBJ2-1; 9 bases fit TRBD2. The CDR3 is 16 amino acids. V was clipped by 3 bases and J by 2 bases; unmatched bases: 5. Germline V CDR1 and CDR2: ENHRY, SYGVKD.

This clonotype has a handful of counts. The chain carries TRBV12-3 or TRBV12-4 and TRBJ2-1, with a possible D match to TRBD1 (5 bases). This CDR3 has 16 amino acids. Trimming removed 1 base at V and 6 bases at J, with 16 bases between. The CDR3 sequence is CASSLDSGLPTNEQFF. CDR3 sequence (DNA): TGTGCCAGCAGTTTAGACTCAGGGCTCCCCACCAATGAGCAGTTCTTC.

This clonotype was counted once. The chain carries TRBV20-1 and TRBJ1-2; D remains ambiguous. The ends were cut back, 0 bases at V and 4 bases at J, with 9 bases in the middle. Germline CDR1 is DFQATT and CDR2 is SNEGSKA (reference sequence). This CDR3 is built from 13 residues. CDR3 loop: CSAREDLTYGYTF. CDR3 coding DNA: TGCAGTGCTAGAGAAGACCTGACCTATGGCTACACCTTC.

Ten or more counts support this clonotype. The chain uses TRBV4-3 and TRBJ2-2; the match to TRBD2 covers 9 bases. Per the germline V gene, CDR1 is LGHNA and CDR2 is YSLEER. Losses at the gene ends were 3 bases for V and 3 bases for J; bases not matched to a gene: 5. The CDR3 loop spans 16 amino acids. CDR3 sequence reads: CASSHAGGQDTGELFF. CDR3 nucleotides: TGCGCCAGCAGCCATGCGGGGGGGCAGGACACCGGGGAGCTGTTTTTT.

The chain links TRBV7-9 to TRBJ2-6; 8 bases line up with TRBD1. The CDR3 extends over 19 amino acids. Germline CDR1 reads SEHNR; CDR2 reads FQNEAQ (reference sequence). With 4 bases clipped from V and 1 base from J, the junction kept 12 bases outside the gene matches. CDR3 amino acids: CASSSVYTGGPSGANVLTF. The DNA of the CDR3 is TGTGCCAGCAGCTCAGTTTATACAGGGGGACCTTCTGGGGCCAACGTCCTGACTTTC.

This clonotype appeared a few times. The V and J genes are TRBV5-1 and TRBJ2-3; D remains unclear. There are 14 residues in the CDR3. Trimming stripped 1 base from V and 3 bases from J, with 9 bases between. Per germline, CDR1 SGHRS and CDR2 YFSETQ. CDR3 DNA sequence: TGCGCCAGCAGCTTGCAGGAGCCGACAGATACGCAGTATTTT. It codes for CASSLQEPTDTQYF.

The chain has TRBV5-1 and TRBJ2-5; TRBD2 is a possible D gene (7 bases). Trimming removed 1 base from V and 1 base from J, with 17 bases in between. Germline V gene sequence: CDR1 SGHRS, CDR2 YFSETQ. The CDR3 length is 17 residues. CDR3 bases: TGCGCCAGCAGCTTGAGTATGGGGGGGCCCAGCCAAGAGACCCAGTACTTC. Encoded protein: CASSLSMGGPSQETQYF.

V and J are TRBV25-1 and TRBJ1-6; TRBD1 is a possible D gene (5 bases). Trimming stripped 5 bases from V and 10 bases from J, with 15 bases between. Germline V gene sequence: CDR1 MGHDK, CDR2 SYGVNS. The CDR3 runs 14 residues. The CDR3 here is CASSLRDLPSPLHF. CDR3 nucleotide sequence: TGTGCCAGCAGTTTACGGGACTTGCCCTCACCCCTCCACTTT.

There are a few counts of this clonotype. For the CDR3, the DNA is TGTGCCAGCAGTCTAGGGACAGTTTCAACCTACGAGCAGTACTTC. Translating gives CASSLGTVSTYEQYF. The gene calls are TRBV12-3 or TRBV12-4 and TRBJ2-5, with TRBD1 matching over 7 bases. The J call may not be correct, given that the DNA end is closer to TRBJ2-7. The CDR3 spans 15 residues.

Comments on this clonotype: The germline gene is not matched at one end of the junction; a read error may be the cause. The chain has TRBV18 and TRBJ2-5; D gene ambiguous. The CDR3 is 12 residues long. In germline, CDR1 is KGHSH, CDR2 LQKENI. The CDR3 is CASSPDREPQYF. DNA for the CDR3: TGTGCCAGCTCACCCGACCGAGAGCCCCAGTACTTC. The full variable domain, rest sourced from reference TRBV18 and TRBJ2-5, is NAGVMQNPRHLVRRRGQEARLRCSPMKGHSHVYWYRQLPEEGLKFMVYLQKENIIDESGMPKERFSAEFPKEGPSILRIQQVVRGDSAAYFCASSPDREPQYFGPGTRLLVL.

This clonotype was counted only a few times. The chain links TRBV7-2 to TRBJ2-5, with 8 positions matching TRBD1. Germline V CDR1 and CDR2: SGHTA, FQGNSA. This CDR3 has 17 residues. The ends lost 5 bases at V and 1 base at J; junction bases unmatched: 12. CDR3 sequence reads: CASSDSGQGDTQETQYF. CDR3 DNA sequence: TGTGCCAGCAGCGATTCCGGACAGGGTGATACCCAAGAGACCCAGTACTTC.

A few counts support this clonotype. This chain connects TRBV5-1 to TRBJ2-7, with TRBD2 as a possible D gene (6 bases). With 2 bases removed from V and 6 bases from J, the gap between germline ends came to 15 bases. Looked up from germline, CDR1 is SGHRS and CDR2 is YFSETQ. CDR3 size: 14 residues. CDR3 loop: CASSFVAGLGEQYF. Written as DNA, the CDR3 is TGCGCCAGCAGCTTCGTGGCGGGATTAGGCGAGCAGTACTTC.

The gene calls are TRBV7-2 and TRBJ2-5, with 10 bases identical to TRBD2. CDR1 is SGHTA, CDR2 FQGNSA, per germline. The CDR3 covers 17 residues. The ends lost 5 bases at V and 5 bases at J; junction bases unmatched: 14. This CDR3 is CASSDGLIAGGGETQYF. The CDR3 nucleotides are TGTGCCAGCAGCGACGGACTAATAGCGGGGGGCGGGGAGACCCAGTACTTC.

The V and J genes are TRBV5-1 and TRBJ1-1; D is undetermined. The CDR3 contains 14 residues. V lost 4 bases to trimming and J lost 3 bases, with 13 bases between them. Germline V gene lookup returns CDR1 SGHRS and CDR2 YFSETQ. DNA for the CDR3: TGCGCCAGCAGCCCCGGGAGAGCGGACACTGAAGCTTTCTTT. Translated, it gives CASSPGRADTEAFF.

This clonotype has only a few counts. The chain couples TRBV3-1 to TRBJ2-5; 7 bases are shared with TRBD2. CDR3 length: 14 amino acids. Losses at the gene ends were 5 bases for V and 1 base for J; bases not matched to a gene: 4. Looked up from germline, CDR1 is LGHDT and CDR2 is YNNKEL (reference sequence). The CDR3, as DNA: TGTGCCAGCAGCGAGGGGAGGGGCCAAGAGACCCAGTACTTC. It is translated as CASSEGRGQETQYF.

As for this clonotype: Mismatch with germline at one junction end may stem from a read error. The chain joins TRBV20-1 to TRBJ1-4, with D possibly matching TRBD1 (6 bases). CDR1 DFQATT and CDR2 SNEGSKA come from the germline V gene (reference sequence). The CDR3 loop spans 14 amino acids. The DNA of the CDR3 is TGCAGTGCCGTGGGGGGGCCAACTAATGAGAAACTGTTTTTT. This gives the protein CSAVGGPTNEKLFF.

This clonotype was seen a handful of times. The chain recombines TRBV12-3 or TRBV12-4 with TRBJ1-1, with 7 bases aligning to TRBD1. The CDR3 runs to 15 residues. V was pared by 6 bases and J by 0 bases, with 7 bases of the junction left unmatched. CDR3 coding DNA: TGTGCCAGCAGCCCCAGGGGGAGATTGAACACTGAAGCTTTCTTT. Protein: CASSPRGRLNTEAFF.

This clonotype showed up just a few times. V gene TRBV28 combines with J gene TRBJ1-2, with 9 bases identical to TRBD1. CDR1 is MDHEN and CDR2 is SYDVKM in the germline V gene. V was clipped by 11 bases and J by 0 bases; unmatched bases: 10. The CDR3 spans 15 residues. The CDR3 coding sequence is TGTGCCGGCAAGGGACAGGGAACGTCTAACTATGGCTACACCTTC. Amino acids: CAGKGQGTSNYGYTF.

The chain uses TRBV5-1 and TRBJ1-1; D ambiguous. V lost 4 bases and J 0 bases, leaving 10 bases between the germline ends. Germline-derived CDR1 and CDR2 are SGHRS and YFSETQ. The CDR3 runs 14 residues. CDR3 sequence: CASSPQEMNTEAFF. CDR3 coding DNA: TGCGCCAGCAGCCCGCAGGAGATGAACACTGAAGCTTTCTTT.

The CDR3 DNA is TGCAGTGCTAAGGGAGTGTCGAACACTGAAGCTTTCTTT. Amino acid sequence: CSAKGVSNTEAFF. J is TRBJ1-1 and V is TRBV20-1, with D unclear. CDR1 is DFQATT and CDR2 is SNEGSKA in the germline V gene (reference sequence). The CDR3 spans 13 residues. V lost 4 bases, J lost 1 base, and 10 bases lay in between.

This sequence joins TRBV6-6 and TRBJ1-2, with 9 bases matching TRBD1. Germline CDR1 MNHNY, CDR2 SVGAGI (reference sequence). The V gene end was trimmed by 6 bases and the J gene end by 6 bases; junction bases not matched to a gene: 5. CDR3 length: 13 residues. Here the CDR3 reads CASRQQGANGYTF. CDR3 DNA sequence: TGTGCCAGCAGACAACAGGGGGCGAATGGCTACACCTTC.

The V call is TRBV29-1, the J call TRBJ2-2; D perhaps matches TRBD1 (6 bases). Per the germline V gene, CDR1 is SQVTM and CDR2 is ANQGSEA. This CDR3 region has 14 residues. With 5 bases removed from V and 7 bases from J, the gap between germline ends came to 17 bases. CDR3 in amino acids: CSVNIQGRGGELFF. As DNA, the CDR3 is TGCAGCGTTAATATCCAGGGGCGCGGCGGGGAGCTGTTTTTT.

This clonotype was seen at least ten times. This chain connects TRBV5-1 to TRBJ2-5; D call uncertain. The CDR3 totals 12 residues. Trimming cost V 4 bases and J 5 bases, with 9 bases left between them. Germline CDR1 SGHRS, CDR2 YFSETQ. CDR3 sequence reads: CASSPLMETQYF. CDR3 DNA: TGCGCCAGCAGCCCTCTAATGGAGACCCAGTACTTC.

This clonotype appeared a few times. In DNA, the CDR3 is TGTGCCAGCAGTTACCCTGGCCTGGGAGACTATGGCTACACCTTC. Translation gives CASSYPGLGDYGYTF. This chain connects TRBV6-5 to TRBJ1-2; D gene unclear. CDR1 is MNHEY and CDR2 is SVGAGI in the germline V gene. Trimming took 2 bases from V and 3 from J, leaving 13 bases between them. This CDR3 has 15 amino acids.

V and J are TRBV20-1 and TRBJ1-1; D not resolved. The CDR3 extends over 13 amino acids. V lost 6 bases and J 0 bases, leaving 11 bases between the germline ends. Germline V CDR1 and CDR2: DFQATT, SNEGSKA (reference sequence). CDR3 amino acids: CSAPSGLNTEAFF. The CDR3 DNA sequence: TGCAGTGCCCCAAGTGGCCTGAACACTGAAGCTTTCTTT.

This clonotype was seen a handful of times. The chain recombines TRBV3-1 with TRBJ2-7, with 9 bases matching TRBD1. The J call is in doubt because the DNA end fits TRBJ2-1 better. The CDR3 runs to 16 residues. CDR1 LGHDT and CDR2 YNNKEL come from the germline V gene (reference sequence). This CDR3 is CASSQDYGTGNNEQFF. As DNA, the CDR3 is TGTGCCAGCAGCCAAGATTACGGGACAGGGAACAATGAGCAGTTCTTC.